Listed here is a single T cell receptor (beta chain). This record comes from a study of blood T cell repertoires in COVID-19. Study as a whole: PBMCs, B-cell-depleted T cells, or T cells provided the cDNA or gDNA that made up the material.

Among Cohort 3 donors, those recovered had two negative PCRs, clearance, or symptom resolution. Per the authors' pipeline: Estimation of nucleated cell counts was performed using reference gene primer amplification. Clones were read by immunoSEQ multiplex PCR, and TCRdb kept only the in-frame ones, dropping some. V and J calls and clone size come straight from that table; D and trimming were deduced from the DNA. The sample shows 200,000 to 250,000 clones, under 90% of them seen only once. The CDR3 sequence is 14 residues long. The germline V gene has CDR1 MDHEN and CDR2 SYDVKM. V lost 4 bases and J 3 bases, leaving 13 bases between the germline ends.

The rearrangement links TRBV28 to TRBJ2-7; D might be TRBD2 (5 bases). The sequenced material came from PBMCs or T cells enriched from blood (not recorded which). The TCR comes from a man in his 60s who had recovered from COVID-19. The CDR3 protein is CASSSPGYLYEQYF. CDR3 nucleotide sequence: TGTGCCAGCAGTTCCCCGGGGTACCTCTACGAGCAGTACTTC.